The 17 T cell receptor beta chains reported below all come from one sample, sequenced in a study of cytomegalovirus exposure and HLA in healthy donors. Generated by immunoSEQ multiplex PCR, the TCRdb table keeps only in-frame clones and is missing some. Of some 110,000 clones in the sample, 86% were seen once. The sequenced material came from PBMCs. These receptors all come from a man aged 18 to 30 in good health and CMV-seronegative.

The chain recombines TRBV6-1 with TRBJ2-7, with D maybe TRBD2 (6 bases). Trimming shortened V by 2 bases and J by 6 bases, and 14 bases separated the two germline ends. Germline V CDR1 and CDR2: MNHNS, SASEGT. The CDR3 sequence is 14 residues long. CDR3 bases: TGTGCCAGCAGTGAAAGCGGGCTAAAGGCCGAGCAGTACTTC. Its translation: CASSESGLKAEQYF.

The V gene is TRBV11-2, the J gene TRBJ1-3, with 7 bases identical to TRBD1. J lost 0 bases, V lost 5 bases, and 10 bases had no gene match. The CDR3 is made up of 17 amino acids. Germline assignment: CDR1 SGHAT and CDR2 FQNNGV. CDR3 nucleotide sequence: TGTGCCAGCAGCATCTGGACAGGTCTCCCCTCTGGAAACACCATATATTTT. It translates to CASSIWTGLPSGNTIYF. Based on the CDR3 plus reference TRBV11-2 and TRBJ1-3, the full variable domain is EAGVAQSPRYKIIEKRQSVAFWCNPISGHATLYWYQQILGQGPKLLIQFQNNGVVDDSQLPKDRFSAERLKGVDSTLKIQPAKLEDSAVYLCASSIWTGLPSGNTIYFGEGSWLTVV.

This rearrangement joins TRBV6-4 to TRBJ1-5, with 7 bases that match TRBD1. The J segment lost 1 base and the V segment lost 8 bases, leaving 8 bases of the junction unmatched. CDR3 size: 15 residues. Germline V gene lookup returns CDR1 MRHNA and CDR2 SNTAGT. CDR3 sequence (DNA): TGTGCCAGCGCTCCGAACAGGGGAAGCAATCAGCCCCAGCATTTT. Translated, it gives CASAPNRGSNQPQHF.

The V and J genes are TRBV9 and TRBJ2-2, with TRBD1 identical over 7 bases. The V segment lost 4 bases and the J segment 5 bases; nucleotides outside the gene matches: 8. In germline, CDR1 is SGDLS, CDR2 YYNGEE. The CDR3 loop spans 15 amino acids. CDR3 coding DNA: TGTGCCAGCAGCTTGGGACAGTTATTTACCGGGGAGCTGTTTTTT. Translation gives CASSLGQLFTGELFF.

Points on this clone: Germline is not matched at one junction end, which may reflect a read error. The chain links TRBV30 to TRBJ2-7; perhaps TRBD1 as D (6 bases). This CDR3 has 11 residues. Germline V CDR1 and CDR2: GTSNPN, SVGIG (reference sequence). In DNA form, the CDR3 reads TGTGCTTGGACAGACTCCTACGAGCAGTACTTC. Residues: CAWTDSYEQYF.

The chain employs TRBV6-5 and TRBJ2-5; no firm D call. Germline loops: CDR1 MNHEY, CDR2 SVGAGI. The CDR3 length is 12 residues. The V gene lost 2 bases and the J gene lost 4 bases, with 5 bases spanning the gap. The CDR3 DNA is TGTGCCAGCAGTTACGGCCGAGAGACCCAGTACTTC. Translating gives CASSYGRETQYF.

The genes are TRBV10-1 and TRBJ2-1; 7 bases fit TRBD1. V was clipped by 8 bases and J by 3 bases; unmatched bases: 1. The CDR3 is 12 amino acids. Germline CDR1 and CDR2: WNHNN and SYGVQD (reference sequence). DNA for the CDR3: TGCGCCAGCGGACAGGACTACAATGAGCAGTTCTTC. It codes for CASGQDYNEQFF.

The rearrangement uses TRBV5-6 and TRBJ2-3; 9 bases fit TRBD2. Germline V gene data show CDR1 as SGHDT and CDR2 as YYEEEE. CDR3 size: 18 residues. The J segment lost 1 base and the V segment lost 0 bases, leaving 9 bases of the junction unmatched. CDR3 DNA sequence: TGTGCCAGCAGCTTGGTAGTAGCGGGAGCGTGGGGCACAGATACGCAGTATTTT. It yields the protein CASSLVVAGAWGTDTQYF.

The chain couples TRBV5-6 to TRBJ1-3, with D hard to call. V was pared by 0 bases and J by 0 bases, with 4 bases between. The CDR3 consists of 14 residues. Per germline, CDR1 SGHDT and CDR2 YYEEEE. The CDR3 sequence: CASSLGASGNTIYF. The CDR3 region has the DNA TGTGCCAGCAGCTTGGGAGCCTCTGGAAACACCATATATTTT.

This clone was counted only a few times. The CDR3 region is CASSLTGKSPLHF. The CDR3 DNA reads TGTGCCAGCAGCTTAACAGGGAAGTCACCCCTCCACTTT. This chain uses TRBV5-8 with TRBJ1-6; D might be TRBD1 (6 bases). Trimming pared 2 bases from V and 10 bases from J, leaving 10 bases between. The CDR3 length is 13 residues. The germline V gene has CDR1 SGHTS and CDR2 YDEGEE.

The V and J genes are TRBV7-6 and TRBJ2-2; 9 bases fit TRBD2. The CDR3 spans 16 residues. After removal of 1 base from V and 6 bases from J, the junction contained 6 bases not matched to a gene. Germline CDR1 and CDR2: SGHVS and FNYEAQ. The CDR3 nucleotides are TGTGCCAGCAGCTTAGTAGCGGGAGCCCCACCCGGGGAGCTGTTTTTT. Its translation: CASSLVAGAPPGELFF. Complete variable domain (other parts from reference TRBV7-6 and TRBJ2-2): GAGVSQSPRYKVTKRGQDVALRCDPISGHVSLYWYRQALGQGPEFLTYFNYEAQQDKSGLPNDRFSAERPEGSISTLTIQRTEQRDSAMYRCASSLVAGAPPGELFFGEGSRLTVL.

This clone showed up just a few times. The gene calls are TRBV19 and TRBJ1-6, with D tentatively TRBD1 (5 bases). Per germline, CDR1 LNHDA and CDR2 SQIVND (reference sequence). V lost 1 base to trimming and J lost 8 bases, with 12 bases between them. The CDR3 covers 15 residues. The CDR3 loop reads CASSIGQGSDSPLHF. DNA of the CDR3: TGTGCCAGTAGTATAGGGCAGGGATCGGATTCACCCCTCCACTTT.

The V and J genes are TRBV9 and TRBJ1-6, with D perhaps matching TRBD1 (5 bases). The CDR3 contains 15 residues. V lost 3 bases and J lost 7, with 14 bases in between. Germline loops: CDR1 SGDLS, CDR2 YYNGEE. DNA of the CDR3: TGTGCCAGCAGCGGAAGCGGGACGGAGAATTCACCCCTCCACTTT. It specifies CASSGSGTENSPLHF.

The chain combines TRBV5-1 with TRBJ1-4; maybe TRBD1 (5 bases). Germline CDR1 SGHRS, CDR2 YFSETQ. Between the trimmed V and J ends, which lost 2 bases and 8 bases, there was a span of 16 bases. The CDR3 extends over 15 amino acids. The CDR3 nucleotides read TGCGCCAGCAGCTTAAGTCAGGGAGGCGAAGAAAAACTGTTTTTT. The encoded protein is CASSLSQGGEEKLFF.

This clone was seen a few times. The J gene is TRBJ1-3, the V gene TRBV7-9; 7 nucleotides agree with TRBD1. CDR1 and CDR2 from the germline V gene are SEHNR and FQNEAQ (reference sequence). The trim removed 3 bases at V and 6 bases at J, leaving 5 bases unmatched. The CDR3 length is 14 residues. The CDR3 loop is CASSFGQEANTIYF. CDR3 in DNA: TGTGCCAGCAGCTTCGGACAGGAGGCAAACACCATATATTTT.

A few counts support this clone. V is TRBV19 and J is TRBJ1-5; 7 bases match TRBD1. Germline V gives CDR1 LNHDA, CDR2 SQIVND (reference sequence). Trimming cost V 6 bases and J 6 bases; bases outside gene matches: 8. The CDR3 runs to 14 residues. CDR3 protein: CASRQGKGIQPQHF. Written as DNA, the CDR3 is TGTGCCAGTAGACAGGGGAAAGGGATTCAGCCCCAGCATTTT.

Here the CDR3 DNA reads TGTGCCAGCAGTGACCTGAACCTCCAGCGGGGGCCCCAGCATTTT. This gives the protein CASSDLNLQRGPQHF. This chain joins TRBV6-4 and TRBJ1-5, with no clear D. V gave up 2 bases and J gave up 9 bases, with 17 bases separating them. The CDR3 length is 15 residues. Germline V gene sequence: CDR1 MRHNA, CDR2 SNTAGT.